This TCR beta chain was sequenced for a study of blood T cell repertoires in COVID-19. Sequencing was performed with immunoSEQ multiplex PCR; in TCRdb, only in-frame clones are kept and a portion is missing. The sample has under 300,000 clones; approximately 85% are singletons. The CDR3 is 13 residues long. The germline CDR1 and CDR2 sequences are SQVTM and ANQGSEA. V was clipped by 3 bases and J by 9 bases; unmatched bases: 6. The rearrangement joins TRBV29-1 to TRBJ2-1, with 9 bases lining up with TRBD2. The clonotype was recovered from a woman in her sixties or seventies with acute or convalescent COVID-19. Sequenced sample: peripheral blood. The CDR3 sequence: CSVEWRGGSEQFF. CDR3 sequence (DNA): TGCAGCGTTGAGTGGCGGGGGGGCTCTGAGCAGTTCTTC.